What follows is one TCR beta chain and its context. Its antigen specificity is not known. No base quality values were provided; no much bigger clone lies one nucleotide off. The source of the sample is a study of Ad26.COV2.S vaccination and SARS-CoV-2 variants (dated by TCRdb to about 2021). Background on the whole study: Vaccine-arm donors were drawn from COV1001, a multicentre, randomized, double-blind, placebo-controlled phase I-IIa trial of Ad26.COV2.S in healthy adults. Investigators did not know the trial group allocation while performing experiments and assessing outcomes. TCRbeta repertoire sequencing was used to assess the specificity and breadth of SARS-CoV-2-reactive T cell receptors after Ad26.COV2.S vaccination. Trial participants were randomized into five groups of five: low-dose or high-dose Ad26.COV2.S given once or twice, or placebo on both occasions. A total of about 30 samples were included in the TCR-sequenced set, comprising around 19 Ad26.COV2.S vaccine recipients, 5 placebo recipients and 8 SARS-CoV-2 convalescent individuals. Ad26.COV2.S was administered intramuscularly at a dose of 5x10^10 or 1x10^11 viral particles, either as one shot or as two shots given 56 days apart. What the study reported, not specific to this receptor: Ad26.COV2.S recipients had higher spike-specific TCR breadth than placebo recipients (P = 0.0014). After vaccination, substantial breadth of spike-specific CD8+ and CD4+ T cell responses was reported. Vaccine and placebo recipients had comparable non-spike TCR breadth, which fits with the vaccine containing only spike. The study was not powered to compare responses between vaccine doses or regimens. It was noted by the authors that total T cell responses may have been underestimated by the TCR breadth and depth analyses.

In the paper's terms, the treatment or condition label means: over 15 received Ad26.COV2.S at low or high dose, single or two shots; roughly 5 received placebo; per-sample allocation not given. Repertoires of vaccine and placebo recipients were sequenced from samples taken on day 63 after the first injection. Between 29 July and 7 August 2020, Cohort 1b enrolled around 24 adults aged 18-55 years at one site in Boston, USA. Ad26.COV2.S was a replication-incompetent adenovirus type 26 vector that expressed a prefusion-stabilized SARS-CoV-2 spike protein derived from the original Wuhan strain. The immunoSEQ Assay was the method used to sequence TCRbeta CDR3 regions. After extraction, genomic DNA underwent amplification by bias-controlled multiplex PCR, followed by high-throughput sequencing. Concerning the study's data processing: To quantify the absolute abundance of every unique TCRbeta CDR3 region, sequences were collapsed and filtered. Usable DNA was measured by amplifying reference genes present in all nucleated cells, and TCRbeta template counts were normalized to that usable DNA to estimate T cell fraction. Repertoire TCRs were annotated as SARS-CoV-2-specific when V gene, CDR3 amino acid sequence and J gene were exactly matched to a known reactive TCR set. MIRA supplied the reference SARS-CoV-2 TCR set, which was filtered for enrichment in COVID-19-positive ImmuneCODE repertoires so that public or cross-reactive TCRs were removed. Drawing on the MIRA antigens, annotated TCRs were analysed further at the level of specific ORF or position within ORF. Breadth was defined as the number of annotated unique rearrangements divided by the total number of unique productive rearrangements, and depth was defined as the summed frequency of the annotated unique rearrangements. Two-sided Wilcoxon rank-sum tests were used to compare TCR breadth between groups. Held by TCRdb, this immuneACCESS table contains in-frame sequences only and omits some clones. Under half of the omission traces to an unresolved V gene where checked; the cause of the rest is unknown. For V, J and clone size, that table is used; D and trimming come from the DNA. The sample table shows hundreds of thousands of clones, and about 89% are seen once. The ten largest make up around 1.5% of the sample.

Reading the germline V gene gives CDR1 ENHRY and CDR2 SYGVKD. V loses 6 bases of germline sequence and J loses 2 bases, and the interval between the two ends is 17 bases. From the cysteine through the phenylalanine, the CDR3 covers 16 amino acids. The retained sequence is limited to the CDR3, 48 bases, with the frame set at the first base. The TCR comes from a person between 18 and 65 years old who received the Ad26.COV2.S COVID-19 vaccine or a placebo. Recombination linked TRBV10-3 to TRBJ1-5; the D region possibly corresponds to TRBD1 (6 bases align). The sample here was peripheral blood, taken in a trial of Ad26.COV2.S vaccine versus placebo. The CDR3: CAISPSIGGGNQPQHF. The sequenced DNA: TGTGCCATCAGCCCCTCGATAGGGGGGGGCAATCAGCCCCAGCATTTT.